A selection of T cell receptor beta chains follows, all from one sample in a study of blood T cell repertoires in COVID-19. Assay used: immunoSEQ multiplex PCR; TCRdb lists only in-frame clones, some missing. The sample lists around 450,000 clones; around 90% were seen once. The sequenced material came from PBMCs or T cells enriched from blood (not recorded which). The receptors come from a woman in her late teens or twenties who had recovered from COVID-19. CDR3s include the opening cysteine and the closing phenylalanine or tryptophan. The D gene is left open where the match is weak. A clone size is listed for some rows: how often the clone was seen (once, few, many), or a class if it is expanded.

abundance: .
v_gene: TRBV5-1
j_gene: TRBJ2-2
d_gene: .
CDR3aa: CASRRTGGGTGELFF
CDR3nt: TGCGCCAGCAGACGGACAGGAGGAGGGACCGGGGAGCTGTTTTTT

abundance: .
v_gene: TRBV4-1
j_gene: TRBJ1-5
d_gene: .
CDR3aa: CASSQGGDQPQHF
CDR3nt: TGCGCCAGCAGCCAAGGGGGCGATCAGCCCCAGCATTTT

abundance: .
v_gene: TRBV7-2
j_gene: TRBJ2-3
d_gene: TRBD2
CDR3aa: CASSLVAGGRTDTQYF
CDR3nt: TGTGCCAGCAGCTTAGTAGCGGGGGGGCGCACAGATACGCAGTATTTT

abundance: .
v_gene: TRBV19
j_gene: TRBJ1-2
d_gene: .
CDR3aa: CASSLTPTGPYGYTF
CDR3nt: TGTGCCAGTAGTCTGACACCCACAGGTCCCTATGGCTACACCTTC

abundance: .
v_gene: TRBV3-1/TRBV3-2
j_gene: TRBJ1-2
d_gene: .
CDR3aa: CASSLLGGNDGYTF
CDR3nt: TGTGCCAGCAGTCTCTTGGGAGGGAATGACGGCTACACCTTC

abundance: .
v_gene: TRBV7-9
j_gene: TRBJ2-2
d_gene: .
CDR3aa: CASSLPTGELFF
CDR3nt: TGTGCCAGCAGCCTTCCGACCGGGGAGCTGTTTTTT

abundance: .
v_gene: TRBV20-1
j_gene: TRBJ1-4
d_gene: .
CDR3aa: CSASVRTLNEKLFF
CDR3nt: TGCAGTGCTAGTGTGAGGACTCTTAATGAAAAACTGTTTTTT

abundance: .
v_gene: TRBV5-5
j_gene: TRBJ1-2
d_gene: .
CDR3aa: CASSSSPTQGYTF
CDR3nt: TGTGCCAGCAGTTCCAGTCCTACCCAGGGTTACACCTTC

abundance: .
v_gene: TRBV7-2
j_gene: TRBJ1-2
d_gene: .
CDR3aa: CASSWTFGYGYTF
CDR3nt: TGTGCCAGCAGCTGGACATTTGGTTATGGCTACACCTTC

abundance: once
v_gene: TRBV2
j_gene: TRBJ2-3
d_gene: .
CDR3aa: CASKTEVLTDTQYF
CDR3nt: TGTGCCAGCAAGACTGAGGTCCTCACAGATACGCAGTATTTT

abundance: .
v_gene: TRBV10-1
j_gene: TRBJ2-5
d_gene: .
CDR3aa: CASSDGGQETQYF
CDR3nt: TGCGCCAGCAGTGACGGGGGTCAAGAGACCCAGTACTTC

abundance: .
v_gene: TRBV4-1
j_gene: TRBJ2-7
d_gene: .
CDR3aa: CASSQVGRNPYEQYF
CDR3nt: TGCGCCAGCAGCCAAGTGGGCCGGAACCCCTACGAGCAGTACTTC

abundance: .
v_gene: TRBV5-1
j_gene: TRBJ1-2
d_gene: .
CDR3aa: CASSPLTGLRYGYTF
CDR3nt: TGCGCCAGCAGCCCACTCACAGGGCTACGGTATGGCTACACCTTC

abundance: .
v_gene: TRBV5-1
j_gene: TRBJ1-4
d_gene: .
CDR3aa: CASSPLSSSGGEKLFF
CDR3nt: TGCGCCAGCAGCCCCTTATCCAGCTCGGGGGGGGAAAAACTGTTTTTT

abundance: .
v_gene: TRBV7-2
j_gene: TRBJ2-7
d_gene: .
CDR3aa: CASSFGGVYEQYF
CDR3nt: TGTGCCAGCAGCTTCGGCGGGGTTTACGAGCAGTACTTC

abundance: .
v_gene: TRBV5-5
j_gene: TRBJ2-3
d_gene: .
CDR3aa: CASSTASIPADTQYF
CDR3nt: TGTGCCAGCAGCACCGCATCCATACCGGCAGATACGCAGTATTTT

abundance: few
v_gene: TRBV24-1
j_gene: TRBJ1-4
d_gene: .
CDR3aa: CATTFDEVNEKLFF
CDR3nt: TGTGCCACCACCTTTGATGAGGTTAATGAAAAACTGTTTTTT

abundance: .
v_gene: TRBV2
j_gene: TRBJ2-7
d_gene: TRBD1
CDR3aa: CASLFTGGDEQYF
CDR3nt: TGTGCCAGCCTCTTCACAGGGGGCGACGAGCAGTACTTC

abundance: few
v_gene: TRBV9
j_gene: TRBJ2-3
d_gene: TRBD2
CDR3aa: CASSAGETGTSEDTQYF
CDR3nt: TGTGCCAGCAGCGCCGGAGAAACCGGGACTAGTGAGGATACGCAGTATTTT

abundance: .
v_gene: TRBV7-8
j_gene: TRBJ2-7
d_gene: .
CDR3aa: CASSPEGGGTSYEQYF
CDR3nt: TGTGCCAGCAGCCCAGAGGGAGGGGGAACCTCCTACGAGCAGTACTTC

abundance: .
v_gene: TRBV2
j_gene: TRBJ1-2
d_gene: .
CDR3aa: CASRGGGYTF
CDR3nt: TGTGCCAGCAGAGGGGGAGGCTACACCTTC

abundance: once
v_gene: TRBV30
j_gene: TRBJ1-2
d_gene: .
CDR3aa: CAWSVPEAQRGYTF
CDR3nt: TGTGCCTGGAGTGTACCTGAGGCCCAAAGAGGCTACACCTTC

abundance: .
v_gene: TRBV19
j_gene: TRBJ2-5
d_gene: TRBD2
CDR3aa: CASSIYGLAGQETQYF
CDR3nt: TGTGCCAGTAGTATTTATGGACTAGCGGGTCAAGAGACCCAGTACTTC

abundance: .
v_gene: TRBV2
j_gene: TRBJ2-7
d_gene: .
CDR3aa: CASSVVGQGGEQYF
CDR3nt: TGTGCCAGCAGTGTGGTAGGGCAGGGGGGCGAGCAGTACTTC

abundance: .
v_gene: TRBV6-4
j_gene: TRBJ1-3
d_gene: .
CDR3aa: CASSAREKSNTIYF
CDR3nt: TGTGCCAGCAGTGCCCGCGAAAAATCAAACACCATATATTTT

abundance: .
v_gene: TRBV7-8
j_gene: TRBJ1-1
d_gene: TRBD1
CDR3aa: CASSRRDRAGTEAFF
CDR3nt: TGTGCCAGCAGCCGCCGGGACAGGGCTGGCACTGAAGCTTTCTTT

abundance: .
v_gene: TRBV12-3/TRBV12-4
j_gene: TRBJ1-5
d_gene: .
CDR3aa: CASSYDRQPQHF
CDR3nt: TGTGCCAGCAGTTATGACAGACAGCCCCAGCATTTT

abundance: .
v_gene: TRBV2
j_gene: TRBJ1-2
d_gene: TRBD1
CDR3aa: CASSPGGVRYGYTF
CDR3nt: TGTGCCAGCAGTCCAGGGGGCGTTCGATATGGCTACACCTTC

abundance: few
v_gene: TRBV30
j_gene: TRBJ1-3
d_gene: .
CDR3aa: CAWSVPRRRNTIYF
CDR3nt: TGTGCCTGGAGTGTACCGCGGCGTAGAAACACCATATATTTT

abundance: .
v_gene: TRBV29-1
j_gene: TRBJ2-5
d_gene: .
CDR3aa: CSVEGISRETQYF
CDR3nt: TGCAGCGTTGAAGGAATCTCGAGAGAGACCCAGTACTTC

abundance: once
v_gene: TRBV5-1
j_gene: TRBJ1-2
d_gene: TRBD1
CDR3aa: CASSSNWDSSNYGYTF
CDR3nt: TGCGCCAGCAGCTCGAATTGGGACAGCTCTAACTATGGCTACACCTTC

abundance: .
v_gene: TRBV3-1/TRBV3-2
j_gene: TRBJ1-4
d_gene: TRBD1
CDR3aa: CASSQEGTGATNEKLFF
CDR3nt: TGTGCCAGCAGCCAAGAAGGGACAGGGGCAACTAATGAAAAACTGTTTTTT

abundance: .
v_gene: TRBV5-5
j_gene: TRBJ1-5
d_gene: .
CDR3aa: CASSLAGENQPQHF
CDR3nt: TGTGCCAGCAGCTTGGCCGGGGAGAATCAGCCCCAGCATTTT

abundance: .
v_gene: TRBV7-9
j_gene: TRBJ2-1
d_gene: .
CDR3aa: CASSLGGLAPRYNEQFF
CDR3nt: TGTGCCAGCAGCTTAGGTGGCCTAGCGCCAAGGTACAATGAGCAGTTCTTC

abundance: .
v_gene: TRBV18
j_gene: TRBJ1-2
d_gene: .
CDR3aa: CASSLTRTEANYGYTF
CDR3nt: TGTGCCAGCTCACTCACTAGGACGGAGGCTAACTATGGCTACACCTTC

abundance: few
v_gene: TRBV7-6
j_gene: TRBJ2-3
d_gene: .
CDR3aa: CASSSATGTKDTQYF
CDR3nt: TGTGCCAGCAGCTCCGCTACCGGGACAAAAGATACGCAGTATTTT

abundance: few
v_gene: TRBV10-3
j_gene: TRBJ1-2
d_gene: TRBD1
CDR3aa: CAIRVTGGDSLNYGYTF
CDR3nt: TGTGCCATCAGGGTAACGGGAGGGGACAGCTTGAACTATGGCTACACCTTC

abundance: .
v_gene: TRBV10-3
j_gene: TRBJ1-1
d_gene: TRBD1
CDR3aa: CAISKDRGEEAFF
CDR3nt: TGTGCCATCAGTAAGGACAGGGGCGAAGAAGCTTTCTTT

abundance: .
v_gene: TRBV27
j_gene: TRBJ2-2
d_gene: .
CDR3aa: CASRFQTNTGELFF
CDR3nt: TGTGCCAGCAGATTCCAGACGAACACCGGGGAGCTGTTTTTT

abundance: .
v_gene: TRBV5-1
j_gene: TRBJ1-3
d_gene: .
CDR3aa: CASSLEVGAGISTIYF
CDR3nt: TGCGCCAGCAGCTTGGAGGTTGGCGCAGGGATAAGTACCATATATTTT

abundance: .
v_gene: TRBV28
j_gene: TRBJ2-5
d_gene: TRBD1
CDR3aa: CASSLWFTRDRAQETQYF
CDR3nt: TGTGCCAGCAGTTTATGGTTTACGAGGGACAGGGCTCAAGAGACCCAGTACTTC

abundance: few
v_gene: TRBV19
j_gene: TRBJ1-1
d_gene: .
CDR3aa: CASSALDGGEAFF
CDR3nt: TGTGCCAGTAGTGCCCTAGACGGAGGTGAAGCTTTCTTT

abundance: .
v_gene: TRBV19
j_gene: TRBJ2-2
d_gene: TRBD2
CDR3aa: CASSIGASGGAGELFF
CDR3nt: TGTGCCAGTAGTATAGGAGCTAGCGGGGGGGCCGGGGAGCTGTTTTTT

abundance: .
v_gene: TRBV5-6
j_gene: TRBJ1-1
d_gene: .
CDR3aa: CASSLVVDTEAFF
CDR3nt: TGTGCCAGCAGCTTGGTAGTTGACACTGAAGCTTTCTTT

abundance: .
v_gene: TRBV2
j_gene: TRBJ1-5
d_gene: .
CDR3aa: CASERDIRGQPQHF
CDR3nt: TGTGCCAGCGAGCGGGACATTCGGGGTCAGCCCCAGCATTTT

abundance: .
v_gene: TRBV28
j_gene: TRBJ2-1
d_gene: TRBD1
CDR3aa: CASSLPGQGSYNEQFF
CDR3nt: TGTGCCAGCAGTTTACCCGGACAGGGGTCCTACAATGAGCAGTTCTTC

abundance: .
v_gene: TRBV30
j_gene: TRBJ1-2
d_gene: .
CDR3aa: CAWRTGANYGYTF
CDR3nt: TGTGCCTGGAGGACAGGTGCTAACTATGGCTACACCTTC

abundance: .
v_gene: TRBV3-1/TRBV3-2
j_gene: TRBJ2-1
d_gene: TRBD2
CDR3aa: CASSQLAGGSSYNEQFF
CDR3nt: TGTGCCAGCAGCCAGTTAGCGGGGGGGAGCTCCTACAATGAGCAGTTCTTC

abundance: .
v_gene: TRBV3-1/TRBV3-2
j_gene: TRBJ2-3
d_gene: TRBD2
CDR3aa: CASSQLAGGGTDTQYF
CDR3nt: TGTGCCAGCAGCCAACTAGCGGGGGGGGGCACAGATACGCAGTATTTT

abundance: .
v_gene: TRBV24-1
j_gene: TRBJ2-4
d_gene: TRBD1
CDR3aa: CAASDLPGARTGADFLAKNIQYF
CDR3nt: TGTGCCGCCAGTGATTTACCGGGGGCACGGACAGGGGCTGACTTCTTAGCCAAAAACATTCAGTACTTC

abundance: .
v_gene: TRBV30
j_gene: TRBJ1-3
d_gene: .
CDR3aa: CAWREGYTIYF
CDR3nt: TGTGCCTGGAGGGAGGGTTACACCATATATTTT

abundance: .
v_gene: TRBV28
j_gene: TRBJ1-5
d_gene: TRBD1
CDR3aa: CASGDMDRGQPQHF
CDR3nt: TGTGCCAGCGGGGACATGGACAGGGGTCAGCCCCAGCATTTT

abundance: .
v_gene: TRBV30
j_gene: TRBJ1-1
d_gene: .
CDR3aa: CAWSRELNTEAFF
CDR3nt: TGTGCCTGGAGTCGCGAGCTGAACACTGAAGCTTTCTTT

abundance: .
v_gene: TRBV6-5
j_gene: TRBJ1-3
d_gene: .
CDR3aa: CASSPLSGNTIYF
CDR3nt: TGTGCCAGCAGTCCTCTTTCTGGAAACACCATATATTTT

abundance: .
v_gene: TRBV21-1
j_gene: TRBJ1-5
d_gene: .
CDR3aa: CASSPLRGQPQHF
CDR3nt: TGTGCCAGCAGCCCCCTCAGGGGTCAGCCCCAGCATTTT